Below, 13 T cell receptor beta chains from the same sample are listed, as sequenced in a study of immune evolution from preneoplasia to lung adenocarcinoma listed by TCRdb under 2021. Receptor libraries were prepared by the immunoSEQ multiplex PCR assay. Here the immuneACCESS table is served through TCRdb, limited to in-frame sequences with V and J called. Missing clones are a known gap in these copies; in checked studies unresolved V genes cover under half, and the rest lacks a known reason. Here the sample has around 3,800 clones; around 67% occur a single time. In total, the top ten clones hold approximately 19% of the sample. Specimen: FFPE minimally invasive lung adenocarcinoma tissue. Explained via the paper, the cell subset or site label denotes: micro-invasive lung adenocarcinoma (MIA). Source of these receptors: a person aged 60 to 85 with lung adenocarcinoma.

This sequence joins TRBV12-5 and TRBJ2-1; TRBD1 is a possible D gene (6 bases). The CDR3 loop spans 12 amino acids. The V end lost 7 bases, the J end lost 6 bases, and 10 bases lay between the germline ends. CDR1 is LGHNT, CDR2 FRNRAP, per germline. Here the CDR3 DNA reads TGTGCTAGTGCCCGGACAGTCAATGAGCAGTTCTTC. Its protein product is CASARTVNEQFF.

This chain uses TRBV6-1 with TRBJ1-6; D uncertain. Germline-derived CDR1 and CDR2 are MNHNS and SASEGT. Deletions cut 5 bases from V and 5 bases from J, with 13 bases between. CDR3 length equals 15 residues. The DNA of the CDR3 is TGTGCCAGCAGTCCCCTCCGGATTAATAATTCACCCCTCCACTTT. Translated: CASSPLRINNSPLHF.

The chain has TRBV7-8 and TRBJ1-4; D gene uncertain. CDR3 size: 14 residues. From germline, CDR1 is SGHVS and CDR2 FQNEAQ. V dropped 1 base and J dropped 5 bases, with 8 bases sitting between them. The CDR3 DNA follows: TGTGCCAGCAGCTTAGACGAAAAGAATGAAAAACTGTTTTTT. Encoded protein: CASSLDEKNEKLFF.

V gene TRBV9 combines with J gene TRBJ2-7; 7 bases are a match to TRBD1. Germline CDR1 reads SGDLS; CDR2 reads YYNGEE. This CDR3 spans 14 amino acids. With V trimmed by 3 bases and J by 3 bases, 6 bases remained unmatched. Written as DNA, the CDR3 is TGTGCCAGCAGCGGAGGGGACAGAGGCTACGAGCAGTACTTC. It codes for CASSGGDRGYEQYF.

The chain uses TRBV18 and TRBJ1-3, with D possibly being TRBD1 (5 bases). CDR3 length: 17 residues. The V and J ends lost 3 bases and 0 bases respectively, with 15 bases between them. Germline values: CDR1 KGHSH, CDR2 LQKENI. CDR3 residues: CASSPWARGDSGNTIYF. In DNA, the CDR3 is TGTGCCAGCTCACCTTGGGCCAGAGGGGACTCTGGAAACACCATATATTTT.

The J gene is TRBJ2-5, the V gene TRBV5-6; 8 bases map to TRBD1. Looked up from germline, CDR1 is SGHDT and CDR2 is YYEEEE. The CDR3 covers 15 residues. Trimming cost V 2 bases and J 3 bases; bases outside gene matches: 6. CDR3: CASSFTGGPEETQYF. The CDR3 DNA reads TGTGCCAGCAGCTTTACAGGGGGTCCGGAAGAGACCCAGTACTTC. The entire variable domain, with the rest obtained from reference TRBV5-6 and TRBJ2-5, is as follows: DAGVTQSPTHLIKTRGQQVTLRCSPKSGHDTVSWYQQALGQGPQFIFQYYEEEERQRGNFPDRFSGHQFPNYSSELNVNALLLGDSALYLCASSFTGGPEETQYFGPGTRLLVL.

The V gene is TRBV19, the J gene TRBJ1-2; 8 positions match TRBD1. Unmatched junction bases numbered 2, after V lost 5 bases and J lost 6 bases. This CDR3 contains 12 residues. Germline V gives CDR1 LNHDA, CDR2 SQIVND (reference sequence). The CDR3 DNA reads as TGTGCCAGTAGTGGACAGGGAGATGGCTACACCTTC. It translates to CASSGQGDGYTF. Full variable domain (rest looked up from reference TRBV19 and TRBJ1-2): DGGITQSPKYLFRKEGQNVTLSCEQNLNHDAMYWYRQDPGQGLRLIYYSQIVNDFQKGDIAEGYSVSREKKESFPLTVTSAQKNPTAFYLCASSGQGDGYTFGSGTRLTVV.

This clone appeared once. The chain carries TRBV10-3 and TRBJ1-2, with D perhaps TRBD1 (5 bases). V lost 0 bases and J 7 bases, leaving 15 bases between the germline ends. This CDR3 has 15 amino acids. CDR1 is ENHRY and CDR2 is SYGVKD in the germline V gene. This CDR3 reads CAISESPADSGGYTF. DNA for the CDR3: TGTGCCATCAGTGAGTCGCCCGCTGACAGTGGTGGCTACACCTTC.

The CDR3 nucleotides read TGTGCCAGTAGTATAGGAGGAACAGGGTACCCTGAAGCTTTCTTT. This codes for CASSIGGTGYPEAFF. The J gene is TRBJ1-1, the V gene TRBV19, with D tentatively TRBD1 (6 bases). Trimming stripped 1 base from V and 6 bases from J, with 15 bases between. This CDR3 is built from 15 residues. CDR1 LNHDA and CDR2 SQIVND come from the germline V gene (reference sequence). Complete variable domain (other parts from reference TRBV19 and TRBJ1-1): DGGITQSPKYLFRKEGQNVTLSCEQNLNHDAMYWYRQDPGQGLRLIYYSQIVNDFQKGDIAEGYSVSREKKESFPLTVTSAQKNPTAFYLCASSIGGTGYPEAFFGQGTRLTVV.

The V gene is TRBV10-3, the J gene TRBJ1-6; TRBD1 matches at 7 bases. CDR3 length equals 13 residues. With V trimmed by 7 bases and J by 7 bases, 4 bases remained unmatched. Per germline, CDR1 ENHRY and CDR2 SYGVKD. The chain's CDR3 is CAIMGQTNSPLHF. The CDR3 coding sequence is TGTGCCATCATGGGACAGACGAATTCACCCCTCCACTTT.

This clone has a single count. This chain connects TRBV27 to TRBJ2-3; 8 positions agree with TRBD2. The V gene's germline CDR1 is MNHEY and CDR2 SMNVEV (reference sequence). CDR3 length: 18 amino acids. The V gene end was trimmed by 5 bases and the J gene end by 0 bases; junction bases not matched to a gene: 13. The CDR3, as DNA: TGTGCCAGCAGTAGGGGGAGGCTAGCGGGCCACAGCACAGATACGCAGTATTTT. Translating it yields CASSRGRLAGHSTDTQYF.

V and J are TRBV7-2 and TRBJ2-7; perhaps D is TRBD1 or TRBD2 (6 bases each). The CDR3 is made up of 15 amino acids. V lost 5 bases and J 4 bases, leaving 18 bases between the germline ends. The germline V gene encodes CDR1 SGHTA and CDR2 FQGNSA. Here the CDR3 reads CASSLMGGPLYEQYF. The DNA for the CDR3 is TGTGCCAGCAGCCTAATGGGGGGCCCTTTATACGAGCAGTACTTC.

J is TRBJ1-4 and V is TRBV5-8; D gene uncertain. Looked up from germline, CDR1 is SGHTS and CDR2 is YDEGEE. CDR3 length: 12 residues. The germline V and J ends were trimmed by 5 bases and 5 bases, with 7 bases remaining between them. The CDR3, as DNA: TGTGCCAGCAGGGGCCTAAATGAAAAACTGTTTTTT. This encodes CASRGLNEKLFF.